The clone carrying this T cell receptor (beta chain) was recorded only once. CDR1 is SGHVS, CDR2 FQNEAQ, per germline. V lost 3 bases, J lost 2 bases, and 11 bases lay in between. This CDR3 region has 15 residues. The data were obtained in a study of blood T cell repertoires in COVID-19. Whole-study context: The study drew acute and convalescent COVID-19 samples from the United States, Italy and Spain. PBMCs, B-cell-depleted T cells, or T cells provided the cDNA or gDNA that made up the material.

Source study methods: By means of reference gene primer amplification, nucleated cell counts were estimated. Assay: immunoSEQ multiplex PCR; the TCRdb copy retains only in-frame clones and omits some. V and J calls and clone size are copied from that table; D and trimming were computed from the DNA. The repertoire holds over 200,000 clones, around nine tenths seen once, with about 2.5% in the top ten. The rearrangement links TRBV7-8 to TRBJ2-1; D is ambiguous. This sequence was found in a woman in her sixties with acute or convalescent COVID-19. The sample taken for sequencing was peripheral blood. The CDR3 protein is CASSFNLRTYNEQFF. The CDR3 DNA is TGTGCCAGCAGCTTTAACCTGAGGACCTACAATGAGCAGTTCTTC. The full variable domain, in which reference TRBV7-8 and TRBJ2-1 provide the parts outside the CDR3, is GAGVSQSPRYKVAKRGQDVALRCDPISGHVSLFWYQQALGQGPEFLTYFQNEAQLDKSGLPSDRFFAERPEGSVSTLKIQRTQQEDSAVYLCASSFNLRTYNEQFFGPGTRLTVL.